This T cell receptor beta chain comes out of a study of T cell clusters in autoimmune cytopenias (dated by TCRdb to about 2019). With respect to the entire study: The median TRB sequencing depth was approximately 52,000 reads per sample, and the median number of distinct TRB clonotypes was a few thousand per sample. The goal of the study was to determine whether autoimmune cytopenia patients have a disease-specific immune repertoire signature that could serve as a blood-based biomarker. TRB and IGH repertoires from peripheral blood were sequenced in autoimmune cytopenia patients at active disease and during treatment follow-up, with healthy, CLL and autoimmune hepatitis controls included alongside. General study outcomes and caveats: The T cell clusters were defined only in silico, and the functional role of the clusters still needed to be validated experimentally. TRB repertoire shifts, with less even repertoires in secondary cytopenia and CLL, mostly reflected lymphoma bias rather than autoimmunity. Healthy donors showed almost three-fold more exclusive TRB clusters than active autoimmune hepatitis patients, consistent with an autoimmunity-wide signature. A lack of physiological T cell clusters in primary autoimmune cytopenia patients was suggested by GLIPH, as 51 clusters were found to be exclusive to healthy donors versus 17 exclusive to patients. The cluster-lack signature was not seen for secondary cytopenia versus CLL, apparently masked by the dominant lymphoma-associated repertoire.

Per sample, around 0.25 ug of peripheral blood genomic DNA, approximately 40,000 genome equivalents, was used for TRB amplification. The cysteine opens and the phenylalanine closes a CDR3 of 14 amino acids. No coding sequence is recorded. The germline V gene (reference sequence) yields LNHDA for CDR1 and SQIVND for CDR2. Concerning this clonotype: Its recognized antigen is unknown.

TRB rearrangements were amplified by multiplex PCR using a touch-down protocol with TRB-A and TRB-B primer pools mixed in one tube. Illumina adapters and sample indices were attached to the amplicons through two consecutive PCR reactions using Phusion HS II polymerase. Amplicons were gel-purified with the NucleoSpin Gel and PCR Clean-up kit, then quantified by Qubit and quality-checked on an Agilent 2100 Bioanalyzer. Libraries were sequenced on an Illumina MiSeq using 600-cycle, single-indexed, paired-end runs. As for the original processing: MiXCR version 2.1.12 with the default MiXCR reference library was used to align and assemble TRB reads. A clone was defined by each unique CDR3 nucleotide sequence, and analysis was restricted to productive sequences with at least two reads. Alpha-parameterized diversity profiles (alpha 0 to 5), including the Shannon (alpha 1) and Simpson (alpha 2) indices, were computed with an R script to assess repertoire diversity. The tcR package was used to compute combinatorial TRB VJ usage, and cohorts were compared on this usage by principal component analysis with ade4. Using GLIPH, TCRbeta CDR3s were clustered on pairs of cohorts matched for age and read depth, and a Wilcoxon test was used to compare cluster frequencies. Reads reprocessed by TCRdb are summarized as one entry per CDR3 protein sequence, and DNA is absent. The V and J calls, along with clone size, are taken from TCRdb and not from the paper's own processing. This specimen's table enumerates over 10,000 distinct CDR3 sequences. Around 3.1% of the sample comes from the top ten.

The receptor was isolated from a human donor with an autoimmune cytopenia or autoimmune hepatitis (not recorded which). The material sequenced was peripheral blood. This chain is built from TRBV19 and TRBJ1-1; without DNA, the TCRdb call of TRBD1 cannot be checked. CDR3 reads: CASSMTGAKTEAFF.